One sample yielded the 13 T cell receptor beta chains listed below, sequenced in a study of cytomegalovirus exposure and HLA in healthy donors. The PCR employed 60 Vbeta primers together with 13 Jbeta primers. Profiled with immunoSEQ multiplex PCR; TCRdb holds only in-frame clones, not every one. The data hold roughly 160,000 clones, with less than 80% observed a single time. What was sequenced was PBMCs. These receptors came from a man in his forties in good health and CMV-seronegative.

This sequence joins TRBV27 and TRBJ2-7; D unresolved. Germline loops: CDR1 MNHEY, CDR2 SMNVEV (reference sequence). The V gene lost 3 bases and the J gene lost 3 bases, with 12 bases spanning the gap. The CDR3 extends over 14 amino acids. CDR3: CASSLIDGLYEQYF. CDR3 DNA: TGTGCCAGCAGTTTGATCGATGGCCTCTACGAGCAGTACTTC.

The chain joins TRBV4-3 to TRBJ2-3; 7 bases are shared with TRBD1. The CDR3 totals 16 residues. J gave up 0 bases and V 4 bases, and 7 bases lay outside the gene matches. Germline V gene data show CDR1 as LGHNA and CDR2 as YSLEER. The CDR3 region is CASSLWTGTSTDTQYF. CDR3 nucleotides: TGCGCCAGCAGCCTCTGGACAGGAACTAGCACAGATACGCAGTATTTT.

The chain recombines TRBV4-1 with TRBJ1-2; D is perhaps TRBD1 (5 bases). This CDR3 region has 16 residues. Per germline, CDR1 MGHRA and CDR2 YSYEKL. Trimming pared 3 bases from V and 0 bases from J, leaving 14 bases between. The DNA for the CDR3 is TGCGCCAGCAGCCATGATCAGACAGCCGCTAACTATGGCTACACCTTC. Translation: CASSHDQTAANYGYTF.

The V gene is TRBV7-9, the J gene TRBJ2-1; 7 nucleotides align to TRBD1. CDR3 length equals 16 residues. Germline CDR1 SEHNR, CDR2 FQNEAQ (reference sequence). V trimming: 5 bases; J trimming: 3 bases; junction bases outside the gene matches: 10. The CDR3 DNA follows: TGTGCCAGCAGCCGAGGGGGCGCGACCCACTACAATGAGCAGTTCTTC. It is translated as CASSRGGATHYNEQFF.

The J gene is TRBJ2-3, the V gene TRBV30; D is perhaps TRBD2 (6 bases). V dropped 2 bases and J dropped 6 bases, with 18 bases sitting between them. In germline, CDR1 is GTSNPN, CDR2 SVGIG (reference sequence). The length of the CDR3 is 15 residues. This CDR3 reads CAWSPPGLPADTQYF. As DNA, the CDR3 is TGTGCCTGGAGTCCTCCGGGACTGCCAGCGGATACGCAGTATTTT.

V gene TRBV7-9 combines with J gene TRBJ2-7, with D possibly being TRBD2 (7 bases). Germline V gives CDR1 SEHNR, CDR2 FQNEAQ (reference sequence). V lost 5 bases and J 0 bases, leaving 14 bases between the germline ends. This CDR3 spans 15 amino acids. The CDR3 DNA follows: TGTGCCAGCAGCATTTTGGGGGGGCCCTCCTACGAGCAGTACTTC. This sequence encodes CASSILGGPSYEQYF.

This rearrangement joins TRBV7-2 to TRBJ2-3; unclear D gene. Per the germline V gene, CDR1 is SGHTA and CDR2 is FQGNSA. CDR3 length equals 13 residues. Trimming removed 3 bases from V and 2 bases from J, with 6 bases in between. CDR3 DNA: TGTGCCAGCAGCTTCCCGTACACAGATACGCAGTATTTT. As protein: CASSFPYTDTQYF.

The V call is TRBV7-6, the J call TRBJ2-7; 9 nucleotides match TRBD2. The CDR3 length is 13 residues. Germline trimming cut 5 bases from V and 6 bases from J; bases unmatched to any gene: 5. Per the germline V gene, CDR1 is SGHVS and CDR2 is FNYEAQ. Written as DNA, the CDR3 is TGTGCCAGCAGCCATGGGACTAGCTGCGAGCAGTACTTC. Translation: CASSHGTSCEQYF. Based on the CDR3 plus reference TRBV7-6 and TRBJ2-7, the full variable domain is GAGVSQSPRYKVTKRGQDVALRCDPISGHVSLYWYRQALGQGPEFLTYFNYEAQQDKSGLPNDRFSAERPEGSISTLTIQRTEQRDSAMYRCASSHGTSCEQYFGPGTRLTVT.

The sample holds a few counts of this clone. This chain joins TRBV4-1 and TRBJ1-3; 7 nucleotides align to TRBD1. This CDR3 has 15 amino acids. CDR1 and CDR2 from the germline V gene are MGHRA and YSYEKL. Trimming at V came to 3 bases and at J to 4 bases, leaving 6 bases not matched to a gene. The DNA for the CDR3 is TGCGCCAGCAGCCAGCCACAGGGGTTCGGAAACACCATATATTTT. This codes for CASSQPQGFGNTIYF.

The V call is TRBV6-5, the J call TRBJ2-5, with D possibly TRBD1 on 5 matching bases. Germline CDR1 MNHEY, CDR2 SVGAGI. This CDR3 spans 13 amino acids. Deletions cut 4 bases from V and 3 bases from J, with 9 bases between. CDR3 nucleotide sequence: TGTGCCAGCAGTTCGACAGTAAAAGAGACCCAGTACTTC. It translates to CASSSTVKETQYF.

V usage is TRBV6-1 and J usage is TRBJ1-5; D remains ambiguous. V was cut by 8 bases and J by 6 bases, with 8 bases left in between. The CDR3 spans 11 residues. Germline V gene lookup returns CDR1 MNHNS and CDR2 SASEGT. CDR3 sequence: CASSGLQPQHF. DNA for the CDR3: TGTGCCAGCTCTGGGCTTCAGCCCCAGCATTTT.

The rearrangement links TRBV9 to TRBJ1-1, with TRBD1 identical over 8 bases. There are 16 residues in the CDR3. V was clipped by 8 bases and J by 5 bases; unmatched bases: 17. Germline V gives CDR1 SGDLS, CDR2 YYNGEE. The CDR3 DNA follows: TGTGCCAGTGCGCTGACCCCCAACAGGGGGGGGACTGAAGCTTTCTTT. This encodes CASALTPNRGGTEAFF.

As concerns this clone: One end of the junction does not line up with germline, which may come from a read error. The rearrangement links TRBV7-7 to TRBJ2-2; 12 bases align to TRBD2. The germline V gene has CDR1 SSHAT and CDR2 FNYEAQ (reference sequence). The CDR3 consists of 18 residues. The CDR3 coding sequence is TGTGCTAGCAGCCCCCGGCTAGCGGGGGGGCCGAACACCGGGGAGCTGTTTTTT. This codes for CASSPRLAGGPNTGELFF.